The present entry profiles one TCR beta chain with its context. Its antigen remains unidentified. The data were obtained in a study of cytomegalovirus exposure and HLA in healthy donors. Study overall: The roughly 130 validation repertoires, a later analysis reported, used the same platform as the approximately 730 repertoires from the first cohort.

The CDR3 is made up of 16 amino acids. V was cut by 6 bases and J by 3 bases, with 18 bases left in between. Germline V gene data show CDR1 as LNHDA and CDR2 as SQIVND (reference sequence). The 120-subject validation cohort, separate from the 666-subject first cohort, included the donors. Clones were read by immunoSEQ multiplex PCR, and TCRdb kept only the in-frame ones, dropping some. Among 150,000 to 180,000 clones listed, roughly 84% were seen once. Study-wide results and caveats: Researchers counted 164 TCR beta chains as cytomegalovirus-associated.

The V gene is TRBV19, the J gene TRBJ2-4; the D gene is possibly TRBD1 (5 bases). Material: PBMCs. This clonotype was obtained from a human donor in good health. CDR3 protein: CASSILQENGKNIQYF. The DNA for the CDR3 is TGTGCCAGTAGCATATTACAGGAGAATGGCAAAAACATTCAGTACTTC.